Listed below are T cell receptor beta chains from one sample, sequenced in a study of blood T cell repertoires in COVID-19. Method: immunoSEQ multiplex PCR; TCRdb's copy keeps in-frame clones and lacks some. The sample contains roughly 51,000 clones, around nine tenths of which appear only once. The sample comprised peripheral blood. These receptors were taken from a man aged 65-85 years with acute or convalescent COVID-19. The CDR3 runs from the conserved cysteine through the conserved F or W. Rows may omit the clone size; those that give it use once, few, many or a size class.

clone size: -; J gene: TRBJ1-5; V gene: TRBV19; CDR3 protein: CASSRTGYYNQPQHF
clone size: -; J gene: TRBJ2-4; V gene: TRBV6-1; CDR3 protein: CASSERGRGGKNIQYF
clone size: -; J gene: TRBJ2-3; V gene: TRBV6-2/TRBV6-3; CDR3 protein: CASSYERGVDTQYF
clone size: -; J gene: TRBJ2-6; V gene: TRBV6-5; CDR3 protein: CATAEGGAGANVLTF
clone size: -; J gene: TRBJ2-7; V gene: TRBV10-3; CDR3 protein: CAIKGEYGSYEQYF
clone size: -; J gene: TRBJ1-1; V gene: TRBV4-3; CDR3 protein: CASSQSGVRASGTEAFF
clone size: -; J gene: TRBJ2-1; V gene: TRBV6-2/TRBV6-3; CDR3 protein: CASSYGRGRGNEQFF
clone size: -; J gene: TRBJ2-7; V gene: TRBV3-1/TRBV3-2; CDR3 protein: CASSARGTRGEQYF
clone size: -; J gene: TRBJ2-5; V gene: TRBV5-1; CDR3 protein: CASKIAGAEGETQYF
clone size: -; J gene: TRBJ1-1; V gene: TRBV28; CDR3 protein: CASSLRVNTEAFF
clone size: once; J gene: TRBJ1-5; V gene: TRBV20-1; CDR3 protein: CSASEQGSNQPQHF
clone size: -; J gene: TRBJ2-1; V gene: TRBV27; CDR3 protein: CASSLSSGGYNEQFF
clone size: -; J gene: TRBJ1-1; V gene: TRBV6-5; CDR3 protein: CASSYSRTGGAMAFF
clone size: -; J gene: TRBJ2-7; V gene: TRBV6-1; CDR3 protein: CASSELTAFEQYF
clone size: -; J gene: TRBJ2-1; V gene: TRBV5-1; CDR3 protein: CASSLKQGRDNEQFF
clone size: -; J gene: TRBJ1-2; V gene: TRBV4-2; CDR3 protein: CASSQVSDRGGGYTF
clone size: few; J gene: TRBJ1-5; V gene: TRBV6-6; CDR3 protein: CASSPGGVGGNQPQHF
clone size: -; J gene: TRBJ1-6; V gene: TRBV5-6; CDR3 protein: CASSWQGVNSPLHF